These 9 T cell receptor beta chains share one sample of origin, sequenced in a study of cytomegalovirus exposure and HLA in healthy donors. 60 Vbeta and 13 Jbeta primers were used in PCR. This table comes from immunoSEQ multiplex PCR, and its TCRdb copy is limited to in-frame clones, with some not included. Found here are approximately 170,000 clones, 55% to 65% of them singletons; the top ten hold around 2.9%. Input material: PBMCs. The receptor set was obtained from a man in his forties in good health and CMV-seronegative.

The J gene is TRBJ1-6, the V gene TRBV5-5; TRBD1 is a possible D gene (6 bases). With 3 bases removed from V and 10 bases from J, the gap between germline ends came to 14 bases. CDR3 size: 14 residues. Germline CDR1 SGHKS, CDR2 YYEKEE (reference sequence). In nucleotides, the CDR3 is TGTGCCAGCAGCTCCGCACAGGGCGGATCACCCCTCCACTTT. Translation gives CASSSAQGGSPLHF.

This clone was observed a single time. This rearrangement joins TRBV4-3 to TRBJ2-7; TRBD2 matches 10 bases. Germline-derived CDR1 and CDR2 are LGHNA and YSLEER. The CDR3 has 14 amino acids. The J segment lost 4 bases and the V segment lost 0 bases, leaving 0 bases of the junction unmatched. The DNA of the CDR3 is TGCGCCAGCAGCCAAGAGACTAGCGGGTACGAGCAGTACTTC. It translates to CASSQETSGYEQYF.

The chain links TRBV27 to TRBJ2-1; 12 bases are a match to TRBD2. There are 15 residues in the CDR3. Germline assignment: CDR1 MNHEY and CDR2 SMNVEV (reference sequence). The CDR3 DNA sequence: TGTACCTCCCGACCGGGACTAGCGGGTTTGAGTGAGCAGTTCTTC. Translation: CTSRPGLAGLSEQFF.

The chain links TRBV4-2 to TRBJ2-7, with TRBD1 matching over 7 bases. CDR3 size: 15 residues. CDR1 is LGHNA and CDR2 is YNFKEQ in the germline V gene. With V trimmed by 2 bases and J by 0 bases, 4 bases remained unmatched. The CDR3 DNA reads as TGTGCCAGCAGCCAAACAGGGGCTTCCTCCTACGAGCAGTACTTC. Translation: CASSQTGASSYEQYF.

The chain uses TRBV5-6 and TRBJ2-3, with D hard to call. This CDR3 contains 13 residues. Germline loops: CDR1 SGHDT, CDR2 YYEEEE. Trimming removed 3 bases from V and 8 bases from J, with 13 bases in between. CDR3 region: CASSSTFFGTQYF. CDR3 nucleotides: TGTGCCAGCAGCTCTACTTTTTTCGGTACGCAGTATTTT. The full variable domain, rest sourced from reference TRBV5-6 and TRBJ2-3, is DAGVTQSPTHLIKTRGQQVTLRCSPKSGHDTVSWYQQALGQGPQFIFQYYEEEERQRGNFPDRFSGHQFPNYSSELNVNALLLGDSALYLCASSSTFFGTQYFGPGTRLTVL.

V is TRBV4-3 and J is TRBJ1-2; D possibly corresponds to TRBD1 (5 bases). The V end was cut by 1 base, the J end by 2 bases, with 14 bases between. This CDR3 comprises 16 residues. Germline CDR1 and CDR2: LGHNA and YSLEER. The CDR3 DNA reads TGCGCCAGCAGCCAAGGGGCGGGGCCCAAAAACTATGGCTACACCTTC. Its translation: CASSQGAGPKNYGYTF.

This chain connects TRBV6-5 to TRBJ1-1; 9 bases are a match to TRBD1. The V and J ends lost 6 bases and 1 base, in that order; junction bases with no gene match: 6. Germline values: CDR1 MNHEY, CDR2 SVGAGI. The CDR3 loop spans 15 amino acids. CDR3 coding DNA: TGTGCCAGCAGCTACAGGGGGCGAGGGAACACTGAAGCTTTCTTT. It yields the protein CASSYRGRGNTEAFF.

This chain connects TRBV27 to TRBJ2-7, with 16 bases that match TRBD2. V lost 5 bases and J lost 11; bases outside the gene matches: 9. CDR3 length: 15 residues. Germline values: CDR1 MNHEY, CDR2 SMNVEV (reference sequence). Here the CDR3 reads CASSNLGLAGGREYF. In nucleotides, the CDR3 is TGTGCCAGCAGTAACCTGGGACTAGCGGGAGGGAGGGAGTACTTC.

This clone was counted only a few times. This rearrangement joins TRBV7-9 to TRBJ2-3; 7 nucleotides line up with TRBD2. Unmatched junction bases numbered 7, after V lost 5 bases and J lost 2 bases. The CDR3 runs to 15 residues. Germline lookup yields CDR1 SEHNR and CDR2 FQNEAQ (reference sequence). In DNA, the CDR3 is TGTGCCAGCAGCACAAGCGGGGTTCTCACAGATACGCAGTATTTT. Translated: CASSTSGVLTDTQYF.